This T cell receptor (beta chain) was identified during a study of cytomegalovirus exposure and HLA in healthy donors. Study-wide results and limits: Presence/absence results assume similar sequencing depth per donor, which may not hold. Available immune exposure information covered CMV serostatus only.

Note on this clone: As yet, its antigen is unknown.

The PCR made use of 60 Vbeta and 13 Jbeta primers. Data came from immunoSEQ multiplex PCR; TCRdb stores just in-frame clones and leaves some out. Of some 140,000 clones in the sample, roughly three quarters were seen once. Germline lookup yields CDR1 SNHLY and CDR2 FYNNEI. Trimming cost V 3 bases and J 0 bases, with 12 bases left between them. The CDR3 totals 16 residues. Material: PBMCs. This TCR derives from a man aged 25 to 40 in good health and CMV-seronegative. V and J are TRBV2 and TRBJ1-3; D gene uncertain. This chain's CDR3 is CASSEGRLYSGNTIYF. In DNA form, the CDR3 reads TGTGCCAGCAGTGAGGGGAGGCTCTACTCTGGAAACACCATATATTTT.